This T cell receptor beta chain was captured by sequencing in a study of T cell responses to AZD1222 COVID-19 vaccine (dated by TCRdb to the early 2020s). Regarding the study in general: TCR sequencing was performed for approximately 240 trial participants, of whom some 200 were given two doses of AZD1222 and about 25 were given two doses of MenACWY control vaccine. Trial participants were enrolled into age subgroups of 18-55, 56-69 and 70-plus years, which contained approximately 150, 28 and 58 TCR-sequenced participants, respectively.

The time point label on this specimen signifies: about 28 days (+/-7) after the second vaccine dose. AZD1222 recipients whose second dose came at about 4 weeks and those whose second dose came at about 12 weeks were combined into one group, since spike-specific TCR depth and breadth did not differ between the two schedules. The vaccinee samples were drawn from two UK trials, COV001 and COV002, one of which was a single-blind randomized controlled phase 2/3 trial testing AZD1222 (ChAdOx1 nCoV-19) in healthy adults. For TCRbeta chain sequencing, PBMC samples from trial participants were taken at day 0 and at day 28 after the second dose. The CDR3 regions of human TCRbeta chains were analyzed by immunosequencing. From the authors' description of their analysis: TCRs in the repertoires were matched against a reference library of SARS-CoV-2-specific TCRs that had been generated with the MIRA antigen-specificity platform. Breadth was defined as the fraction of unique TCRs that were SARS-CoV-2-associated, and depth was defined as the fraction of total T cells that were SARS-CoV-2-associated. Using the MIRA data, every spike-specific TCR was mapped to the spike region that the TCR reacted to and assigned to either a CD4 or a CD8 class. Log10-transformed breadth and depth values were compared by one-way ANOVA with Sidak's multiple comparisons tests. The clones in this table, taken by TCRdb from immuneACCESS, are in-frame only. Not every clone is retained; where verified, under half of the shortfall comes from an unresolved V gene, and the cause of the rest is unknown. The V and J calls and clone size were taken over from that table, and D and trimming were inferred from the DNA. This sample is represented by approximately 150,000 clones; around 90% of them were singletons. Roughly 3.9% of the sample lies in the top ten.

What the study reported, not specific to this receptor: The vaccine-associated CD4 TCRs covered the entire spike protein, and the dominant responses fell in regions 160-218 and 743-854. Conclusions about previously exposed vaccinees are limited, since just a handful of AZD1222 recipients were seropositive for SARS-CoV-2 at baseline. Most participants were white British and females outnumbered males, and the authors suggested that clonal diversity may have been underestimated. Because no day 14 peak-response samples were available, repertoires were characterized only after the peak T cell response. The 56-69-year group was small, and its depth increase did not reach significance, likely because of low power. After two AZD1222 doses, both the breadth and the depth of spike-specific TCRs were significantly higher than at day 0 and than in MenACWY recipients. Reportedly, almost half of the unique spike-specific TCRs recognized epitopes lying outside the regions that are mutated in the B.1.351 and B.1.1.7 variants.

Regarding this clone: The antigen it recognizes is unknown. Per-nucleotide qualities are absent, and no much larger clonotype sits a single base away.

From the germline V gene, CDR1 is SGHRS and CDR2 is YFSETQ. V trim: 2 bases; J trim: 7 bases; unmatched bases: 5. The CDR3, from cysteine to phenylalanine, totals 14 residues. The entry retains the CDR3 DNA only, 42 bases that are in frame from base 1. The sequence links TRBV5-1 to TRBJ2-2, with 7 junctional bases fitting TRBD1. The TCR originated in an adult who received the AZD1222 COVID-19 vaccine. The specimen comprised peripheral blood, sampled 28 days after the second AZD1222 dose. The bases read TGCGCCAGCAGCTTTGGACAGGTTAACGGGGAGCTGTTTTTT. The encoded protein is CASSFGQVNGELFF.